This T cell receptor (beta chain) was captured by sequencing in a study of T cells in Graves' hyperthyroidism and ophthalmopathy. Enrolled ophthalmopathy patients presented with a Clinical Activity Score of at least 3, a NOSPECS grade of at least 4, and disease duration under 3 months. V lost 2 bases to trimming and J lost 0 bases; unmatched junction nucleotides: 8. This CDR3 spans 18 amino acids. CDR1 DFQATT and CDR2 SNEGSKA come from the germline V gene (reference sequence). Using RNA transcripts as the source, TCR beta CDR3 regions were amplified. When the TCR CDR3 underwent first-round RT-PCR, the HTBI primer set was used. A single record per CDR3 protein comes from TCRdb applying MiXCR to the multiplex PCR reads. The table includes some 580,000 distinct CDR3 sequences, approximately 15% detected once.

The source is a woman in her 40s with Graves' ophthalmopathy. The chain combines TRBV20-1 with TRBJ2-6; 9 bases agree with TRBD1. Specimen: blood. CDR3 DNA sequence: TGCAGTGCTAGACATCGGACAGGGGCCCCCTCTGGGGCCAACGTCCTGACTTTC. It translates to CSARHRTGAPSGANVLTF.